This TCR beta chain originates from a study of shared clonotypes between healthy human individuals (dated by TCRdb to 2018 to 2021). In terms of the full investigation: Two women and three men aged 18 to 49 years were included in the cohort. Leukapheresis yielded between about 0.9 and 9 billion PBMCs per donor. For each donor, CD4 naive and CD4 memory were each given three plates, CD8 naive was given two plates, and CD8 memory was given one plate. The study deeply sequenced blood TCR repertoires of five healthy adults to estimate repertoire size and the extent of clonotype sharing between individuals. Libraries were prepared and TCR repertoires were sequenced by different laboratories using diverse techniques, in order to increase sequencing depth and limit assay-specific biases.

CDR1 and CDR2 (MNHEY, SMNVEV) derive from the germline V gene (reference sequence). The CDR3 runs 15 residues from the cysteine to the phenylalanine. Only the CDR3 part of the read is kept: 45 bases, read in frame from the first base. The V end loses 3 bases and the J end loses 1 base, and a stretch of 11 bases separates them. Using the deep immunoSEQ assay, TCR CDR3 regions were amplified from genomic DNA by multiplex PCR. Genomic DNA extracted from each cell subset was distributed evenly over all wells of several immunoSEQ 96-well plates, and each plate served as one replicate. For sorted subsets, around 200 ng genomic DNA, equal to tens of thousands of T cell genomes, was loaded into each replicate PCR. Purified libraries were measured with a Qubit 3.0 fluorometer, size-checked on a Bioanalyzer 2100, and measured again with the KAPA Library Quantification kit. Each immunoSEQ 96-well plate was sequenced on its own single-read 150-cycle Illumina NextSeq 550 flow cell. In the paper's pipeline: The immunoSEQ output contained only junctional sequences without quality scores, so filtering could not match that applied to full-length reads. To assign V/J genes and CDR3, sequences were annotated using PyIR, a Python wrapper for IgBLAST v1.9, with IMGT germline references. Any read was removed if the V/J assignment was weak (E-value above 1e-6), the CDR3 was missing, or the read contained stop codons, out-of-frame junctions, or ambiguous translated residues. V3J clonotypes were defined by identical inferred V gene, J gene, and CDR3 amino acid sequence. The percentage overlap between two repertoires was calculated by dividing the number of shared unique clonotypes by the size of the smaller repertoire. RTK rarefaction, the Chao1 estimator, and Recon v2.1 estimates of unobserved clonotypes were used to assess repertoire richness. Generation probabilities were computed with OLGA for all TCRbeta clonotypes obtained by the gDNA method from several donors. As stored in TCRdb, this immuneACCESS dataset retains in-frame rearrangements with V and J assigned. A fraction of the clones does not appear; measured against another copy, unresolved V genes explain less than half of the discrepancy, and the remainder lacks a known reason. D and trimming come from the DNA, and the V and J calls and clone size come from that table. For this sample the table gives about 110,000 clones, of which roughly 66% were detected only once. Of the sample, about 25% falls within the top ten clones.

The paper as a whole reports these results and caveats: Across a few donors, roughly 5.4% of naive CD4, approximately 4% of naive CD8, about 2.3% of memory CD4, and about 0.4% of memory CD8 clonotypes were shared. Naive subsets generally had larger estimated clonotype richness than memory subsets did. The genetic and exposure-history diversity represented was limited by the small number of donors. Sampling was restricted to blood, and TCR repertoires in tissues likely differ from the TCR repertoires found in blood. Compared with non-shared clonotypes, clonotypes shared by all four sorted-subset donors had higher generation probabilities. Rarefaction of sorted-subset datasets indicated incomplete sequencing despite the large sequencing depth. Pairwise subsampling led to the expectation that sequencing depth would affect the degree of clonotype sharing among donors.

Donors were healthy HIV-negative adults with no recently reported acute infections or vaccinations. Every donor was a Caucasian adult residing in Nashville, Tennessee, USA. CD8 memory samples combined magnetically selected CD45RO+ cells with CCR7-negative CD45RA+ effector memory (TemRA) cells. Blood was obtained by leukapheresis, after which PBMCs were separated by Ficoll-Histopaque density gradient centrifugation and cryopreserved in liquid nitrogen vapor phase. Analytical flow cytometry was used to check the purity and quantity of each magnetically sorted T cell population. Each sorted fraction had its genomic DNA isolated and then quantified by UV absorbance on a Nanodrop 2000c. With regard to this clone: The antigen it binds to is not known. Base qualities are missing; no much larger clone stands one base away.

Sequencing was carried out using memory CD8+ T cells sorted from blood. Sample cell subset or site, as interpreted from the label and publication: CD45RO+ cells pooled with CCR7-negative TemRA cells. The receptor chain draws on TRBV27 and TRBJ2-3; the D region may be TRBD1 or TRBD2, each matching 5 bases equally. The sequence derives from a woman aged 25 to 39 in good health. In nucleotides, the sequence is TGTGCCAGCAGTTTCCTGGTGGGGGGCACAGATACGCAGTATTTT. This gives the protein CASSFLVGGTDTQYF.